Here is one T cell receptor beta chain with its context. This clonotype was seen a single time. Its binding antigen is unknown. The junction departs from the called germline gene at one end, perhaps through a read error. Instrument used: Illumina HiSeq 1500. TCRdb trimmed the raw reads at Q25, called clones with MiXCR and kept productive beta chains. A single entry per CDR3 protein holds the most common genes and DNA from its merged rows. The sample table records over 300,000 distinct CDR3 sequences; 9% to 9.5% of these occur just once. The ten largest clones add up to approximately 4.5% of the sample. The data derive from a study of T cell repertoires in cytomegalovirus infection (dated by TCRdb to about 2019). General notes on the study: Donor HLA type was relevant to the analysis, as public TCR beta signatures indicated carriage of CMV infection together with the matching HLA type. Results the study describes overall, beyond this receptor: In both this cohort and an independent roughly 400-donor cohort, the cumulative frequency of public TCR beta family members distinguished carriers of CMV infection plus the relevant HLA type. In the ex vivo response, HLA-C-restricted CMV-specific TCR beta clonotypes were dominant, and in two of eight donors the single most frequent clonotype came from this HLA-C-restricted group.

The CDR3 runs 15 amino acids, cysteine and phenylalanine included. The entry retains the CDR3 DNA only, 45 bases that are in frame from base 1. Sequences LNHDA (CDR1) and SQIVND (CDR2) are obtained from the germline V gene (reference sequence). The rearranged chain carries TRBV19 and TRBJ2-7; TRBD1 agrees with 9 junctional bases. Sequencing input: PBMCs. This TCR was recovered from a human donor in good health (CMV status not recorded). Some clones in this sample may be carry-over from other donors' samples. The CDR3 region has the sequence CVSSSGGTGTYEQYF. The bases are TGTGTCAGTAGTTCCGGCGGGACAGGGACCTACGAGCAGTACTTC.